This entry features one T cell receptor beta chain sequence. This CDR3 region has 15 residues. The V gene's germline CDR1 is LNHDA and CDR2 SQIVND (reference sequence). J gave up 2 bases and V 7 bases, and 4 bases lay outside the gene matches. The assay was immunoSEQ multiplex PCR, and TCRdb's table has in-frame clones only and misses some. The sample consists of some 1,600 clones, around 30% of them appearing once. This entry belongs to a study of PD-L1 blockade in urothelial cancer. About the research overall: Starting around 2014, patients were given atezolizumab (1,200 mg intravenously every 3 weeks).

The sample here was tumor tissue, taken before atezolizumab (anti-PD-L1) treatment. The V gene is TRBV19, the J gene TRBJ2-1; TRBD2 matches 11 bases. The receptor's source is a woman in her sixties or seventies with urothelial cancer. The DNA of the CDR3 is TGTGCCAGTACCACACTAGCGGGAGCCTACAATGAGCAGTTCTTC. This codes for CASTTLAGAYNEQFF.